These 5 T cell receptor beta chains originate from one sample sequenced in a study of cytomegalovirus exposure and HLA in healthy donors. PCR primers comprised 60 Vbeta and 13 Jbeta primers. The table came from immunoSEQ multiplex PCR; TCRdb's copy has only in-frame clones and leaves some out. Counted here are just over 95,000 clones, approximately 81% occurring once; the ten biggest clones make up about 4%. Material for sequencing was PBMCs. Receptor source: a woman aged 40 to 49 in good health and CMV-seropositive.

This chain uses TRBV5-1 with TRBJ1-1, with 8 bases identical to TRBD1. The CDR3 consists of 14 residues. V lost 4 bases to trimming and J lost 1 base; unmatched junction nucleotides: 3. Germline values: CDR1 SGHRS, CDR2 YFSETQ. The CDR3 bases are TGCGCCAGCAGCATAACAGGGGGGAACACTGAAGCTTTCTTT. Its protein is CASSITGGNTEAFF.

The chain joins TRBV6-5 to TRBJ1-3; 7 nucleotides align to TRBD1. In germline, CDR1 is MNHEY, CDR2 SVGAGI. V lost 6 bases to trimming and J lost 0 bases; unmatched junction nucleotides: 5. This CDR3 has 15 amino acids. The CDR3 DNA sequence: TGTGCCAGCAGCCCGGACAGGAACTCTGGAAACACCATATATTTT. It encodes CASSPDRNSGNTIYF.

J is TRBJ2-3 and V is TRBV27; the match to TRBD1 covers 10 bases. The J segment lost 4 bases and the V segment lost 6 bases, leaving 10 bases of the junction unmatched. Germline-derived CDR1 and CDR2 are MNHEY and SMNVEV (reference sequence). This CDR3 has 16 amino acids. The CDR3: CASRDPGQGLSDTQYF. CDR3 coding DNA: TGTGCCAGCAGGGATCCGGGACAGGGGTTGTCAGATACGCAGTATTTT.

The chain joins TRBV15 to TRBJ2-5; 9 bases align to TRBD1. The CDR3 contains 17 residues. Germline CDR1 and CDR2: LNHNV and YYDKDF (reference sequence). The V segment lost 1 base and the J segment 5 bases; nucleotides outside the gene matches: 11. The CDR3 sequence: CATSRGGTGGWGETQYF. The DNA for the CDR3 is TGTGCCACCAGCAGAGGGGGCACAGGGGGCTGGGGGGAGACCCAGTACTTC.

The gene calls are TRBV5-1 and TRBJ2-2; TRBD2 aligns across 8 bases. This CDR3 spans 15 amino acids. The germline gives CDR1 SGHRS, CDR2 YFSETQ. With V trimmed by 3 bases and J by 5 bases, 6 bases remained unmatched. The CDR3 DNA follows: TGCGCCAGCAGCTCGCTTAGCGGGAATACCGGGGAGCTGTTTTTT. Amino acid sequence: CASSSLSGNTGELFF.